The source of this T cell receptor beta chain is a study of cytomegalovirus exposure and HLA in healthy donors. Findings and limits, study-wide: The authors enumerated around 150 TCR beta chains as linked to cytomegalovirus. For most TCR sequences rarity was the rule, although some public TCRs occurred in many donors. Presence/absence analyses treated sequencing depth as roughly uniform across donors.

Germline lookup yields CDR1 SGHNT and CDR2 YYREEE (reference sequence). CDR3 length: 17 residues. Trimming at V came to 1 base and at J to 7 bases, leaving 15 bases not matched to a gene. About this clone: What it recognizes is unknown.

PCR employed 60 Vbeta and 13 Jbeta primers. The method was immunoSEQ multiplex PCR; TCRdb's version includes in-frame clones alone and lacks a portion of them. The data contain around 150,000 clones, about 80% of them singletons. The source material was PBMCs. This chain uses TRBV5-4 with TRBJ2-7; 9 bases align to TRBD1. The receptor was isolated from a woman in her forties or fifties in good health and CMV-seronegative. The DNA for the CDR3 is TGTGCCAGCAGCTTGTTGGAGACCGGGACAGGGACTTTTGAGCAGTACTTC. Translating gives CASSLLETGTGTFEQYF.